Below are 8 T cell receptor beta chains sequenced from a single sample in a study of blood T cell repertoires in COVID-19. Measured with immunoSEQ multiplex PCR; TCRdb has only the in-frame clones, and not every one. Counted here are under 95,000 clones, 82% occurring once; the ten biggest clones make up more than 9.5%. Material for sequencing was peripheral blood. Source of these receptors: a man aged 45-60 years with acute or convalescent COVID-19.

This clone was recorded only once. This chain links TRBV6-4 with TRBJ2-1; maybe TRBD2 (5 bases). CDR3 length equals 15 residues. With 3 bases removed from V and 0 bases from J, the gap between germline ends came to 9 bases. CDR1 is MRHNA and CDR2 is SNTAGT in the germline V gene. CDR3 in amino acids: CASSETGSSYNEQFF. For the CDR3, the DNA is TGTGCCAGCAGTGAAACGGGGAGCTCCTACAATGAGCAGTTCTTC.

The chain recombines TRBV2 with TRBJ2-5; maybe TRBD2 (6 bases). The length of the CDR3 is 14 residues. Germline V gene lookup returns CDR1 SNHLY and CDR2 FYNNEI. The V and J ends lost 7 bases and 1 base respectively, with 13 bases between them. The CDR3 here is CASTGRRAQETQYF. The CDR3, as DNA: TGTGCCAGCACCGGCCGGAGGGCCCAAGAGACCCAGTACTTC.

The CDR3, as DNA: TGTGCCAGCACAATACAGGGGAACACTGAAGCTTTCTTT. Its protein product is CASTIQGNTEAFF. This rearrangement joins TRBV12-3 or TRBV12-4 to TRBJ1-1; weak D call: TRBD1 (6 bases). The V end was cut by 7 bases, the J end by 1 base, with 10 bases between. The CDR3 consists of 13 residues.

The chain uses TRBV30 and TRBJ1-6; tentative D call: TRBD1 (6 bases). Germline assignment: CDR1 GTSNPN and CDR2 SVGIG (reference sequence). The CDR3 sequence is 16 residues long. Trimming took 3 bases from V and 7 from J, leaving 19 bases between them. This CDR3 reads CAWRLTQGISNSPLHF. The CDR3 DNA is TGTGCCTGGAGGCTAACACAGGGAATATCAAATTCACCCCTCCACTTT.

V gene TRBV7-8 combines with J gene TRBJ2-7; no reliable D call. CDR1 is SGHVS and CDR2 is FQNEAQ in the germline V gene. V lost 1 base and J 3 bases, leaving 4 bases between the germline ends. The CDR3 is 12 residues long. The CDR3 loop is CASSLVRYEQYF. CDR3 nucleotide sequence: TGTGCCAGCAGCTTAGTCCGCTACGAGCAGTACTTC.

The rearrangement uses TRBV11-3 and TRBJ2-1; 9 bases fit TRBD1. V dropped 5 bases and J dropped 6; count of bases not matched to a gene: 8. The CDR3 has 15 amino acids. The V gene's germline CDR1 is SGHNT and CDR2 YENEEA. Written as DNA, the CDR3 is TGTGCCAGCAGCGCGCGGGACAGGGTAATCAATGAGCAGTTCTTC. Translation gives CASSARDRVINEQFF.

The rearrangement uses TRBV9 and TRBJ1-2; no firm D call. The CDR3 loop spans 14 amino acids. V lost 0 bases, J lost 4 bases, and 10 bases lay in between. CDR1 and CDR2 from the germline V gene are SGDLS and YYNGEE. The DNA for the CDR3 is TGTGCCAGCAGCGTAGACCCGGGTGCCTATGGCTACACCTTC. Translated, it gives CASSVDPGAYGYTF.

J is TRBJ1-3 and V is TRBV5-8, with 8 bases that match TRBD1. The CDR3 totals 16 residues. J lost 2 bases, V lost 2 bases, and 6 bases had no gene match. The germline V gene has CDR1 SGHTS and CDR2 YDEGEE. The chain's CDR3 is CASSFGQGHPGNTIYF. The CDR3 DNA reads as TGTGCCAGCAGCTTTGGACAGGGACATCCTGGAAACACCATATATTTT.